This T cell receptor beta chain comes out of a study of lymphopenia after photon versus proton radiotherapy. This table comes from immunoSEQ multiplex PCR, and its TCRdb copy is limited to in-frame clones, with some not included. The sample carries roughly 35,000 clones, under 90% recorded once. Regarding this clone: Its target is not known.

CDR3 length: 14 residues. V lost 5 bases and J 0 bases, leaving 8 bases between the germline ends. Germline CDR1 reads SGHVS; CDR2 reads FQNEAQ. Whole-study findings and limits: Oligoclonal CD8+ Temra expansion after nadir drove photon patients' diversity drop.

This chain connects TRBV7-8 to TRBJ1-3; no reliable D call. This receptor was identified in a man aged 50 to 60 with gastric cancer. The material sequenced was peripheral blood, taken from a patient treated with photon-based radiotherapy. CDR3 region: CASSPAGSGNTIYF. As DNA, the CDR3 is TGTGCCAGCAGCCCCGCAGGCTCTGGAAACACCATATATTTT.